This is a list of T cell receptor beta chains from one sample in a study. TCRdb processed the RT-PCR reads anew with MiXCR; each CDR3 protein has one entry. The table has roughly 630 distinct CDR3 sequences, approximately 38% seen once. Source material: memory CD4+ T cells from salivary gland. The receptor source for this set is a female donor with primary Sjogren's syndrome. CDR3s leave out the opening cysteine and the closing phenylalanine or tryptophan. A D gene is named only where the DNA matches it firmly.

>TRBV20-1|TRBD1|TRBJ2-3
SASSRGWTGRRTDTQY
>TRBV6-6|TRBD1|TRBJ1-6
ASNSPGTGFRTLH
>TRBV3-1|.|TRBJ1-6
ASSQGEAGTAPLH
>TRBV20-1|TRBD2|TRBJ2-3
SAGRWTSIDTQY
>TRBV29-1|.|TRBJ1-1
SGGEGGAEAF
>TRBV27|.|TRBJ1-6
ASSSRGAHNSPLH
>TRBV12-3/TRBV12-4|.|TRBJ1-2
ASSLGANYGYT
>TRBV7-9|.|TRBJ2-7
ASSFGVSYEQY
>TRBV6-5|TRBD2|TRBJ2-1
ASSLLAGGTYNEQF
>TRBV18|.|TRBJ2-1
ASSPAAVISYNEQF
>TRBV20-1|.|TRBJ2-1
SAYGQRGDEQF
>TRBV20-1|TRBD1|TRBJ1-1
SAREWGQGGTEAF
>TRBV29-1|.|TRBJ2-2
SNRQAGELF
>TRBV10-3|.|TRBJ1-2
AISDRTRANYGYT
>TRBV6-6|TRBD1|TRBJ1-5
ASSYGGTVRGNQPQH
>TRBV6-1|.|TRBJ1-2
ASSDPTGYGYT
>TRBV28|.|TRBJ1-1
ASRPQGEGTEAF
>TRBV7-9|TRBD2|TRBJ2-3
ASSFGQAGPTDTQY
>TRBV6-5|.|TRBJ1-5
ASSYSSTVEPQH
>TRBV5-1|.|TRBJ2-6
ASNAGANVLT
>TRBV7-2|.|TRBJ2-5
ASSFQPFQETQY
>TRBV29-1|.|TRBJ2-3
SVELGANTDTQY
>TRBV20-1|.|TRBJ2-3
SARDVTRGGLRTDTQY
>TRBV5-1|.|TRBJ2-7
ASSLDWEARGQY
>TRBV20-1|.|TRBJ1-2
SAPKEVRYT
>TRBV20-1|TRBD2|TRBJ2-1
SVPLAGGQIQF
>TRBV10-2|.|TRBJ2-7
ASSETGISYEQY
>TRBV20-1|TRBD2|TRBJ2-1
SARPQRGLYNEQF
>TRBV7-8|.|TRBJ2-1
ASSLRGGTSYNEQF
>TRBV7-2|TRBD2|TRBJ2-3
ASSLRAGGWDTQY
>TRBV20-1|.|TRBJ2-3
SLTGFLGDTQY
>TRBV6-6|.|TRBJ2-2
ASSQTPSGLF
>TRBV5-1|TRBD2|TRBJ2-1
ASTAGYSYNEQF
>TRBV12-3/TRBV12-4|.|TRBJ1-4
ASSLSGGYNEKLF
>TRBV2|.|TRBJ1-2
ASTAWTPSALA
>TRBV12-3/TRBV12-4|TRBD1|TRBJ2-5
ASSFRQGAGETQY
>TRBV5-4|.|TRBJ1-2
ASSASTGGLGYT
>TRBV6-4|.|TRBJ2-7
ASSDRRIYEQY
>TRBV5-1|.|TRBJ2-1
ASSLARQNQGEQF
>TRBV6-5|.|TRBJ2-3
ASSPNNDRTAQY
>TRBV7-9|.|TRBJ1-1
ASSLTGKGTEAF
>TRBV20-1|.|TRBJ2-3
SAERRVDTDTQY
>TRBV7-9|.|TRBJ2-2
ASSLARENTGELF
>TRBV6-1|.|TRBJ1-2
ASTVTGYYGYT
>TRBV7-2|.|TRBJ2-1
ASSLEPGSEQF
>TRBV20-1|.|TRBJ2-7
SADPREKVYEQY
>TRBV5-1|.|TRBJ2-3
ASSSLAGTDTQY
>TRBV5-1|TRBD2|TRBJ2-1
ASSLTAGGSYNEQF